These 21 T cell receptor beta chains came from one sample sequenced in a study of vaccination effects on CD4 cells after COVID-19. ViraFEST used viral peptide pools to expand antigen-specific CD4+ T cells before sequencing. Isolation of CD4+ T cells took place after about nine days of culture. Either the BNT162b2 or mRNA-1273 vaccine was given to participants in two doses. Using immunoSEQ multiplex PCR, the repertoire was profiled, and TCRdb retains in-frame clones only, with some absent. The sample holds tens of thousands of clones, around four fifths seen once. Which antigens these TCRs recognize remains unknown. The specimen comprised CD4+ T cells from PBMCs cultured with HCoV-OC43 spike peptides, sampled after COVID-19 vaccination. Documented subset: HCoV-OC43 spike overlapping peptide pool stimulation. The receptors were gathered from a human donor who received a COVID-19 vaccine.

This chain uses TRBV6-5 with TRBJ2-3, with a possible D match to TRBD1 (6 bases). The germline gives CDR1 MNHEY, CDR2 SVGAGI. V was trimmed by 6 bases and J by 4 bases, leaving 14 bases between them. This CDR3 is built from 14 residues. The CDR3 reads CASRALTGSDTQYF. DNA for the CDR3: TGTGCCAGCAGAGCCTTGACAGGCTCAGATACGCAGTATTTT.

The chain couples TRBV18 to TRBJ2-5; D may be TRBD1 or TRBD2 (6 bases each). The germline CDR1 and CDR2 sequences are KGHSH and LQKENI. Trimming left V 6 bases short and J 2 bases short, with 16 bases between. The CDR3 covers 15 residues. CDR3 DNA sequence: TGTGCCAGCTCCCCCTTAGGGGGGCATCAAGAGACCCAGTACTTC. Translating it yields CASSPLGGHQETQYF.

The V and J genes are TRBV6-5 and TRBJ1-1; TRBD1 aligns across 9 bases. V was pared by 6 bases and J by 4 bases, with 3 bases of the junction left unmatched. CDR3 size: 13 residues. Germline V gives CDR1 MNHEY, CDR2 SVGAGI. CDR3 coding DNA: TGTGCCAGCAGGAGACAGGGGGGCACTGAAGCTTTCTTT. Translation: CASRRQGGTEAFF.

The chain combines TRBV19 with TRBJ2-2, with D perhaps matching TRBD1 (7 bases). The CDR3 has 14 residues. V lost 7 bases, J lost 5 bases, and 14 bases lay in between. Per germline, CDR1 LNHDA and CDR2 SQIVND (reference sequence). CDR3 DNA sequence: TGTGCCAGTAAAGGCCAGGGGGGAACCGGGGAGCTGTTTTTT. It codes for CASKGQGGTGELFF.

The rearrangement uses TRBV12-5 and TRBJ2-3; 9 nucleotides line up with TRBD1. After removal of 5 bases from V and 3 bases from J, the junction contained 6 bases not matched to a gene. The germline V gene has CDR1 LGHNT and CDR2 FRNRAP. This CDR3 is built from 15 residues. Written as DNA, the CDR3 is TGTGCTAGTGGTCTGGGGACAGGGTCAACAGATACGCAGTATTTT. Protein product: CASGLGTGSTDTQYF.

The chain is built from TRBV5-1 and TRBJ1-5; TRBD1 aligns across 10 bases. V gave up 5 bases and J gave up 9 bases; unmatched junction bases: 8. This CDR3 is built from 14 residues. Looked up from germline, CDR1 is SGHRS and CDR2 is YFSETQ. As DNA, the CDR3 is TGCGCCAGCAGTCCCGGACAGGGGGATCGGCCCCAGCATTTT. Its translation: CASSPGQGDRPQHF.

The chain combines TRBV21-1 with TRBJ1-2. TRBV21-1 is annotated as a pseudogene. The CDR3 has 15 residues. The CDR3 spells CARGGGILPLYGYTF. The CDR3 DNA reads TGTGCCCGCGGGGGAGGGATCCTACCCCTCTATGGCTACACCTTC.

The CDR3 coding sequence is TGCGCCAGCAGCTTGTTCTTTGGGGGTTTACCTGGGGCCAACGTCCTGACTTTC. Translating gives CASSLFFGGLPGANVLTF. This rearrangement joins TRBV5-1 to TRBJ2-6; D tentatively reads TRBD1 or TRBD2 (5 bases each). The germline gives CDR1 SGHRS, CDR2 YFSETQ. The V gene lost 1 base and the J gene lost 2 bases, with 16 bases spanning the gap. The CDR3 is 18 amino acids.

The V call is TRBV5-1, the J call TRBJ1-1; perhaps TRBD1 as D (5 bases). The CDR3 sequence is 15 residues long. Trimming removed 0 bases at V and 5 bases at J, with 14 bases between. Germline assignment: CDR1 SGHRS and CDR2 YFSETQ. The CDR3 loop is CASSLVPTQGTEAFF. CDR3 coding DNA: TGCGCCAGCAGCTTGGTTCCCACTCAGGGAACTGAAGCTTTCTTT.

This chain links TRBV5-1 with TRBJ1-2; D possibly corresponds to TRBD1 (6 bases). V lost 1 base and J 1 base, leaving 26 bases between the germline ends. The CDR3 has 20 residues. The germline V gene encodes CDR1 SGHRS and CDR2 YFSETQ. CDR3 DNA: TGCGCCAGCAGCTTGTTCCACGGGGGGGGCAGCGGGGTTCGTAACTATGGCTACACCTTC. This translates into CASSLFHGGGSGVRNYGYTF. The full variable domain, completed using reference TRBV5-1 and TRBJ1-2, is KAGVTQTPRYLIKTRGQQVTLSCSPISGHRSVSWYQQTPGQGLQFLFEYFSETQRNKGNFPGRFSGRQFSNSRSEMNVSTLELGDSALYLCASSLFHGGGSGVRNYGYTFGSGTRLTVV.

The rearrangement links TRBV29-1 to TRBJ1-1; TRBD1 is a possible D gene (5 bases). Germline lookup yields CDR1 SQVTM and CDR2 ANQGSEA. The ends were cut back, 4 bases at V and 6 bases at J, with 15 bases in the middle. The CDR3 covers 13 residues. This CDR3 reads CSVGNQGWSEAFF. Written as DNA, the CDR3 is TGCAGCGTTGGGAATCAGGGTTGGTCTGAAGCTTTCTTT.

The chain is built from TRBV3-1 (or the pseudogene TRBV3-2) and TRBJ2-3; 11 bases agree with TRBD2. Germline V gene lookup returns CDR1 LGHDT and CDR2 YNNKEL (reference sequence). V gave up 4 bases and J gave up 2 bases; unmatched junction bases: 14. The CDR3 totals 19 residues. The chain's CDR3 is CASSLRWLSSGGATDTQYF. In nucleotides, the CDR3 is TGTGCCAGCAGCCTCCGATGGTTGAGTAGCGGGGGGGCCACAGATACGCAGTATTTT.

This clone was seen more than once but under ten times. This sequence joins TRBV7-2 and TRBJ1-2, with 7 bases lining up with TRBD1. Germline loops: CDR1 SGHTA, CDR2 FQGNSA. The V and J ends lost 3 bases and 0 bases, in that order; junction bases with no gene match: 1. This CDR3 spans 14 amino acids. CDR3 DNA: TGTGCCAGCAGCTTCGACAGGGCTAACTATGGCTACACCTTC. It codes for CASSFDRANYGYTF.

The CDR3 sequence is CASSQVQGGYSNQPQHF. The DNA for the CDR3 is TGTGCCAGCAGCCAAGTGCAGGGGGGTTATAGCAATCAGCCCCAGCATTTT. The V and J genes are TRBV4-2 and TRBJ1-5; 7 bases align to TRBD1. Per the germline V gene, CDR1 is LGHNA and CDR2 is YNFKEQ. The V gene end was trimmed by 1 base and the J gene end by 0 bases; junction bases not matched to a gene: 6. This CDR3 is built from 17 residues.

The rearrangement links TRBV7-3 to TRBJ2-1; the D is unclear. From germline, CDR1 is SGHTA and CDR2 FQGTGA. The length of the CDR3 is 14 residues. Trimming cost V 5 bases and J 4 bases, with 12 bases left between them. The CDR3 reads CASSADTAYNEQFF. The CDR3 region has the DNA TGTGCCAGCAGCGCCGACACGGCTTACAATGAGCAGTTCTTC. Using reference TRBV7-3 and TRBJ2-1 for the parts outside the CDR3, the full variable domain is GAGVSQTPSNKVTEKGKYVELRCDPISGHTALYWYRQSLGQGPEFLIYFQGTGAADDSGLPNDRFFAVRPEGSVSTLKIQRTERGDSAVYLCASSADTAYNEQFFGPGTRLTVL.

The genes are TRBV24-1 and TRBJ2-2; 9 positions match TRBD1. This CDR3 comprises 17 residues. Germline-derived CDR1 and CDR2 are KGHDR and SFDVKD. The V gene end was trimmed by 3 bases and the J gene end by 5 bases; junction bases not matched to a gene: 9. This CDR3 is CATSDPLQGAGTGELFF. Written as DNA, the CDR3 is TGTGCCACCAGTGATCCCTTACAGGGGGCGGGGACCGGGGAGCTGTTTTTT.

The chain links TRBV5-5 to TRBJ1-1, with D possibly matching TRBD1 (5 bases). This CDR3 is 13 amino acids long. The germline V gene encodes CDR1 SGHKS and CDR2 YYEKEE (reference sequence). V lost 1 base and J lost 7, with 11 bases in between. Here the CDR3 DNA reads TGTGCCAGCAGCTTGTTAGGGGATCTTGAAGCTTTCTTT. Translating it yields CASSLLGDLEAFF.

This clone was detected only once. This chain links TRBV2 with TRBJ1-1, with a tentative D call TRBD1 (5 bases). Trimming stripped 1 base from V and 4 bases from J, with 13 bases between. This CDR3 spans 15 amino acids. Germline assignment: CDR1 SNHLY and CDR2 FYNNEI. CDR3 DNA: TGTGCCAGCAGTGAAGTGGGGGGTGGGGGCACTGAAGCTTTCTTT. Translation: CASSEVGGGGTEAFF.

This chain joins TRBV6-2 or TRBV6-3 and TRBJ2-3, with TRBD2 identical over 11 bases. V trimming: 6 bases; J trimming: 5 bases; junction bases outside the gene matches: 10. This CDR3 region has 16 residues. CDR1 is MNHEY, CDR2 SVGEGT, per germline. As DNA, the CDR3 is TGTGCCAGCAGCGAGAGGACTAGCGGGTCTCTAGATACGCAGTATTTT. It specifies CASSERTSGSLDTQYF.

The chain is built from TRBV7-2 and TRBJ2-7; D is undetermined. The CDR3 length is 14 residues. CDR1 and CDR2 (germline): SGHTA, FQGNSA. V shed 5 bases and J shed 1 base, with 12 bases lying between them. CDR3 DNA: TGTGCCAGCAGCCCCCAGGTAGGGTCCTACGAGCAGTACGTC. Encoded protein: CASSPQVGSYEQYV.

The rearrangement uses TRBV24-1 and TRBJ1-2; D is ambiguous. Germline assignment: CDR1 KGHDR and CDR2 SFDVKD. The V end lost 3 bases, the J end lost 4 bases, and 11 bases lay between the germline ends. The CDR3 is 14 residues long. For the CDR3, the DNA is TGTGCCACCAGTGATGATGACAAGATCTATGGCTACACCTTC. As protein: CATSDDDKIYGYTF.